Shown below are 21 T cell receptor beta chains from a single sample sequenced in a study of T cells after yellow fever vaccination (dated by TCRdb to the late 2010s). Library preparation used 5' RACE. TCRdb names Illumina HiSeq 2500 as the instrument used. The public reads were quality trimmed at Q25 with fastp and then assembled into clones with MiXCR by TCRdb, keeping productive beta chains. Duplicate CDR3 protein sequences are folded into a single record with the most common DNA and genes. The sample records 300,000 to 450,000 distinct CDR3 sequences, roughly 8.6% of which are singletons. The ten largest make up 17% of the sample. The intended sense of this specimen's treatment or condition label: live attenuated yellow fever vaccine strain. The input for sequencing was PBMCs, taken approximately 47 days after the first yellow fever vaccination. These receptor sequences come from a man aged 18 to 29 who received the YFV17D yellow fever vaccine.

The table lists this clonotype with a few counts. The chain joins TRBV11-2 to TRBJ2-1; 8 bases fit TRBD2. This CDR3 comprises 16 residues. J gave up 8 bases and V 5 bases, and 14 bases lay outside the gene matches. Germline-derived CDR1 and CDR2 are SGHAT and FQNNGV. The CDR3 spells CASSVGAGTSIDEQFF. The CDR3 coding sequence is TGTGCCAGCAGCGTAGGCGCCGGGACTAGTATCGATGAGCAGTTCTTC.

The chain joins TRBV5-1 to TRBJ2-5; no clear D. From germline, CDR1 is SGHRS and CDR2 YFSETQ. The CDR3 length is 13 residues. V was pared by 3 bases and J by 2 bases, with 8 bases between. This chain's CDR3 is CASSWQAQETQYF. In nucleotides, the CDR3 is TGCGCCAGCAGCTGGCAGGCACAAGAGACCCAGTACTTC.

The table lists this clonotype with many counts. The chain employs TRBV20-1 and TRBJ2-1, with 7 bases fitting TRBD1. The J segment lost 4 bases and the V segment lost 2 bases, leaving 5 bases of the junction unmatched. Germline V gene sequence: CDR1 DFQATT, CDR2 SNEGSKA (reference sequence). This CDR3 contains 14 residues. The CDR3 DNA sequence: TGCAGTGCTAGAAGGACAGGAGTTTACAATGAGCAGTTCTTC. Protein: CSARRTGVYNEQFF.

This rearrangement joins TRBV6-5 to TRBJ2-1; D is uncertain. The length of the CDR3 is 12 residues. Germline V gene lookup returns CDR1 MNHEY and CDR2 SVGAGI. The V gene lost 7 bases and the J gene lost 5 bases, with 9 bases spanning the gap. The CDR3 protein is CASIAFNNEQFF. The CDR3 DNA is TGTGCCAGCATAGCATTTAACAATGAGCAGTTCTTC.

This clonotype appeared many times. This rearrangement joins TRBV20-1 to TRBJ1-2, with D possibly being TRBD1 (6 bases). Per germline, CDR1 DFQATT and CDR2 SNEGSKA (reference sequence). There are 12 residues in the CDR3. The V and J ends lost 5 bases and 3 bases respectively, with 10 bases between them. CDR3 residues: CSAVTGYYGYTF. The CDR3 DNA reads as TGCAGTGCTGTTACAGGGTACTATGGCTACACCTTC.

This sequence joins TRBV5-1 and TRBJ2-1; weak D call: TRBD2 (6 bases). This CDR3 is built from 15 residues. Per germline, CDR1 SGHRS and CDR2 YFSETQ. V lost 6 bases, J lost 2 bases, and 15 bases lay in between. The chain's CDR3 is CASTPGGGAYNEQFF. In DNA, the CDR3 is TGCGCCAGCACCCCCGGCGGAGGGGCCTACAATGAGCAGTTCTTC.

This chain uses TRBV7-9 with TRBJ2-1; D unclear. Trimming removed 6 bases from V and 10 bases from J, with 16 bases in between. The germline V gene has CDR1 SEHNR and CDR2 FQNEAQ (reference sequence). The CDR3 loop spans 13 amino acids. CDR3 coding DNA: TGTGCCAGCAGGCACAGTGCCGGTTTGGAGCAGTTCTTC. As protein: CASRHSAGLEQFF.

V gene TRBV27 combines with J gene TRBJ1-4; TRBD1 is a possible D gene (5 bases). The CDR3 totals 19 residues. Germline CDR1 is MNHEY and CDR2 is SMNVEV (reference sequence). V lost 0 bases to trimming and J lost 0 bases, with 17 bases between them. CDR3 sequence (DNA): TGTGCCAGCAGTTTATCGTATCTTTGGCGGGGGACAACTAATGAAAAACTGTTTTTT. Its translation: CASSLSYLWRGTTNEKLFF.

V usage is TRBV4-2 and J usage is TRBJ2-7; D tentatively fits TRBD1 or TRBD2 (5 bases each). V was cut by 0 bases and J by 3 bases, with 12 bases left in between. CDR1 is LGHNA, CDR2 YNFKEQ, per germline. The CDR3 extends over 15 amino acids. The CDR3 spells CASSQDQGPLYEQYF. CDR3 DNA: TGTGCCAGCAGCCAAGATCAGGGACCACTCTACGAGCAGTACTTC.

The J gene is TRBJ2-1, the V gene TRBV24-1, with D possibly being TRBD1 or TRBD2 (6 bases each). V was trimmed by 1 base and J by 9 bases, leaving 21 bases between them. The CDR3 contains 17 residues. Germline V lookup: CDR1 KGHDR, CDR2 SFDVKD. The CDR3 DNA reads as TGTGCCACCAGTGATTTCAGCGTGGGGGGCTATAATAGTGAGCAGTTCTTC. Translation gives CATSDFSVGGYNSEQFF.

The chain recombines TRBV4-1 with TRBJ1-1; possibly TRBD1 for D (6 bases). The CDR3 spans 15 residues. Germline V lookup: CDR1 MGHRA, CDR2 YSYEKL. V lost 5 bases, J lost 3 bases, and 16 bases lay in between. CDR3 DNA sequence: TGCGCCAGCAGCGCCGTTACAGGGTGGGACACTGAAGCTTTCTTT. Protein sequence: CASSAVTGWDTEAFF.

There are a few counts of this clonotype. This rearrangement joins TRBV19 to TRBJ1-2, with D possibly TRBD1 on 5 matching bases. Trimming shortened V by 0 bases and J by 8 bases, and 10 bases separated the two germline ends. Germline V gene data show CDR1 as LNHDA and CDR2 as SQIVND (reference sequence). The CDR3 runs to 13 residues. The CDR3 DNA follows: TGTGCCAGTAGTATAGATCGGGACTTCGGCTACACCTTC. It is translated as CASSIDRDFGYTF.

There are a few counts of this clonotype. V gene TRBV7-2 combines with J gene TRBJ1-6, with 9 bases identical to TRBD1. The CDR3 is made up of 17 amino acids. Germline V gene lookup returns CDR1 SGHTA and CDR2 FQGNSA. The trim removed 3 bases at V and 6 bases at J, leaving 9 bases unmatched. For the CDR3, the DNA is TGTGCCAGCAGCTTCCTTCGACAGGGGGGGATTAATTCACCCCTCCACTTT. Translated, it gives CASSFLRQGGINSPLHF.

This clonotype was detected a few times. CDR3 region: CASSARLAGGPDTQYF. The CDR3 nucleotides read TGTGCCAGCAGCGCCCGACTAGCGGGGGGGCCAGATACGCAGTATTTT. The V and J genes are TRBV7-2 and TRBJ2-3, with 14 nucleotides matching TRBD2. V was clipped by 5 bases and J by 4 bases; unmatched bases: 5. The CDR3 extends over 16 amino acids. Germline V CDR1 and CDR2: SGHTA, FQGNSA.

This clonotype came up a few times. The rearrangement uses TRBV4-1 and TRBJ1-2; D is unresolved. Germline CDR1 reads MGHRA; CDR2 reads YSYEKL. The CDR3 consists of 15 residues. V lost 4 bases, J lost 4 bases, and 16 bases lay in between. CDR3 amino acids: CASSPRQGVGYGYTF. The CDR3 DNA sequence: TGCGCCAGCAGCCCCCGCCAAGGAGTTGGCTATGGCTACACCTTC.

This clonotype has just a few counts. The chain links TRBV11-2 to TRBJ2-1; TRBD2 is a possible D gene (6 bases). The CDR3 extends over 16 amino acids. V lost 4 bases and J lost 10, with 23 bases in between. The germline V gene has CDR1 SGHAT and CDR2 FQNNGV. The CDR3 sequence is CASSSPGTSNTREQFF. In DNA form, the CDR3 reads TGTGCCAGCAGCTCCCCGGGAACTAGCAATACGAGGGAGCAGTTCTTC.

This clonotype has more than one count but fewer than ten. The chain employs TRBV20-1 and TRBJ1-5, with D possibly matching TRBD1 (6 bases). V gave up 3 bases and J gave up 10 bases, with 19 bases separating them. CDR3 size: 14 residues. Germline CDR1 DFQATT, CDR2 SNEGSKA (reference sequence). CDR3 DNA: TGCAGTGCTAGGGGCCCCGTGAGGGGACAACCCCAGCATTTT. This sequence encodes CSARGPVRGQPQHF.

This clonotype was counted only a few times. The chain combines TRBV20-1 with TRBJ1-1; no definite D call. The germline CDR1 and CDR2 sequences are DFQATT and SNEGSKA (reference sequence). V was clipped by 2 bases and J by 0 bases, with 10 bases between them. CDR3 size: 14 residues. The CDR3 region has the DNA TGCAGTGCTAGATCAAGGGTGGTGAACACTGAAGCTTTCTTT. Translation: CSARSRVVNTEAFF.

This clonotype was seen a handful of times. The V gene is TRBV7-8, the J gene TRBJ1-1, with 7 bases matching TRBD1. The germline gives CDR1 SGHVS, CDR2 FQNEAQ. V lost 6 bases and J lost 3; bases outside the gene matches: 19. The CDR3 loop spans 18 amino acids. CDR3 residues: CASRYRITGYRGDTEAFF. Written as DNA, the CDR3 is TGTGCCAGCAGATATCGGATAACAGGGTACAGGGGCGACACTGAAGCTTTCTTT.

The genes are TRBV6-5 and TRBJ1-5; unclear D gene. The V gene's germline CDR1 is MNHEY and CDR2 SVGAGI. The CDR3 spans 14 residues. Trimming pared 2 bases from V and 7 bases from J, leaving 12 bases between. Here the CDR3 reads CASSYQTDGQPQHF. The CDR3 bases are TGTGCCAGCAGTTACCAGACTGATGGGCAGCCCCAGCATTTT.

This clonotype has more than one count but fewer than ten. Germline is not matched at one junction end, which may reflect a read error. V is TRBV20-1 and J is TRBJ2-1; D not certain. This CDR3 is built from 16 residues. CDR1 is DFQATT, CDR2 SNEGSKA, per germline (reference sequence). In nucleotides, the CDR3 is TGCTGTGCTAGAGGAACGGGCCACCGCTCCTACAATGAGCAGTTCTTC. Translation: CCARGTGHRSYNEQFF.